This TCR beta chain was identified in a study of chemoradiotherapy in HPV16-positive cancers. Study context: Functional T-cell assays on a couple of HPV16-positive patients' cells defined candidate HPV-specific clones and common TCR motifs. Overall study results and limits: Non-HPV-specific T cells did not expand in tumors during treatment, whereas candidate HPV-specific clones and E7-related motifs did. HPV-specific T cells were functionally defined from only a couple of HPV16-positive patients.

Repeated repertoire sampling spanned the course of chemoradiotherapy. Measured with immunoSEQ multiplex PCR; TCRdb has only the in-frame clones, and not every one. The sample holds about 5,000 clones, 75% to 85% seen once. This clone was observed a handful of times. Antigen unknown. V was clipped by 1 base and J by 3 bases, with 10 bases between them. Germline assignment: CDR1 SGHVS and CDR2 FNYEAQ. There are 15 residues in the CDR3. The rearrangement joins TRBV7-6 to TRBJ1-5, with D possibly TRBD1 on 5 matching bases. This receptor was obtained from a human donor with HPV-associated anogenital cancer. Sequenced here: tumor tissue, sampled from a patient who underwent chemoradiotherapy. DNA of the CDR3: TGTGCCAGCAGCTTAGACCAGGGTTACAATCAGCCCCAGCATTTT. Its protein is CASSLDQGYNQPQHF.